A single sample gave rise to the 25 T cell receptor beta chains below, sequenced in a study of immune evolution from preneoplasia to lung adenocarcinoma. Measured with immunoSEQ multiplex PCR; TCRdb has only the in-frame clones, and not every one. The profile covers some 11,000 clones, with roughly 82% appearing a single time and roughly 3% taken by the ten largest. The sequenced sample was FFPE minimally invasive lung adenocarcinoma tissue. The receptors were sampled from a person aged 65-85 years with lung adenocarcinoma.

The chain combines TRBV19 with TRBJ1-1; D is undetermined. The ends were cut back, 8 bases at V and 3 bases at J, with 13 bases in the middle. CDR1 is LNHDA, CDR2 SQIVND, per germline (reference sequence). The CDR3 has 13 amino acids. The CDR3 bases are TGTGCCAGTGGAAGAAATGGGGACACTGAAGCTTTCTTT. This encodes CASGRNGDTEAFF. Full variable domain (remainder filled in from reference TRBV19 and TRBJ1-1): DGGITQSPKYLFRKEGQNVTLSCEQNLNHDAMYWYRQDPGQGLRLIYYSQIVNDFQKGDIAEGYSVSREKKESFPLTVTSAQKNPTAFYLCASGRNGDTEAFFGQGTRLTVV.

The chain combines TRBV7-2 with TRBJ2-6, with D unclear. Germline values: CDR1 SGHTA, CDR2 FQGNSA. Trimming removed 1 base from V and 4 bases from J, with 5 bases in between. This CDR3 has 14 residues. The CDR3 protein is CASSLDSGANVLTF. The CDR3 region has the DNA TGTGCCAGCAGCTTAGACTCCGGGGCCAACGTCCTGACTTTC.

This chain connects TRBV5-5 to TRBJ1-5, with no clear D. CDR3 length equals 16 residues. Trimming cost V 5 bases and J 2 bases, with 17 bases left between them. Germline CDR1 and CDR2: SGHKS and YYEKEE (reference sequence). The CDR3 spells CASRPLRRECNQPQHF. CDR3 nucleotides: TGTGCCAGCAGACCACTCCGGAGGGAATGCAATCAGCCCCAGCATTTT.

The gene calls are TRBV2 and TRBJ2-5, with TRBD1 matching 8 bases. This CDR3 has 14 amino acids. Germline assignment: CDR1 SNHLY and CDR2 FYNNEI. The V gene end was trimmed by 5 bases and the J gene end by 5 bases; junction bases not matched to a gene: 7. The CDR3 spells CASSPRGLGETQYF. CDR3 DNA: TGTGCCAGCAGTCCCAGGGGGCTTGGGGAGACCCAGTACTTC.

The chain couples TRBV6-1 to TRBJ2-5; D is unresolved. CDR3 length equals 12 residues. From germline, CDR1 is MNHNS and CDR2 SASEGT. The V end was cut by 7 bases, the J end by 1 base, with 7 bases between. CDR3 sequence (DNA): TGTGCCAGCAATCAGGCCCAAGAGACCCAGTACTTC. Its protein product is CASNQAQETQYF.

This clone was picked up one time. For the CDR3, the DNA is TGTGCCAGCAGTGGGGGCTTGGGGACTGAAGCTTTCTTT. It specifies CASSGGLGTEAFF. The chain recombines TRBV27 with TRBJ1-1; D is perhaps TRBD1 (6 bases). The V gene lost 5 bases and the J gene lost 5 bases, with 12 bases spanning the gap. The germline V gene encodes CDR1 MNHEY and CDR2 SMNVEV (reference sequence). The CDR3 extends over 13 amino acids.

V gene TRBV9 combines with J gene TRBJ1-1; TRBD1 aligns across 9 bases. This CDR3 comprises 17 residues. In germline, CDR1 is SGDLS, CDR2 YYNGEE. Trimming at V came to 0 bases and at J to 1 base, leaving 7 bases not matched to a gene. CDR3 nucleotides: TGTGCCAGCAGCGTAGCTACTGGGACAGGGACGAACACTGAAGCTTTCTTT. This translates into CASSVATGTGTNTEAFF.

J is TRBJ2-2 and V is TRBV2; 8 bases fit TRBD1. The trim removed 9 bases at V and 3 bases at J, leaving 9 bases unmatched. The germline gives CDR1 SNHLY, CDR2 FYNNEI. This CDR3 has 15 residues. In DNA form, the CDR3 reads TGTGCCAGTCTTGGACAGGGAAAAGACACCGGGGAGCTGTTTTTT. This gives the protein CASLGQGKDTGELFF.

This clone was observed once. The gene calls are TRBV6-1 and TRBJ1-5, with unresolved D. The CDR3 sequence is 15 residues long. Germline CDR1 MNHNS, CDR2 SASEGT. V lost 1 base, J lost 5 bases, and 12 bases lay in between. CDR3 sequence reads: CASSEDLGLYQPQHF. CDR3 coding DNA: TGTGCCAGCAGTGAAGACTTAGGGCTCTATCAGCCCCAGCATTTT.

The chain combines TRBV28 with TRBJ2-7; no clear D gene. The germline V and J ends were trimmed by 4 bases and 4 bases, with 11 bases remaining between them. There are 13 residues in the CDR3. Looked up from germline, CDR1 is MDHEN and CDR2 is SYDVKM. CDR3 sequence reads: CASSSSLPYEQYF. Written as DNA, the CDR3 is TGTGCCAGCAGTTCGAGCCTACCGTACGAGCAGTACTTC. Drawing the rest from reference TRBV28 and TRBJ2-7, the complete variable domain is DVKVTQSSRYLVKRTGEKVFLECVQDMDHENMFWYRQDPGLGLRLIYFSYDVKMKEKGDIPEGYSVSREKKERFSLILESASTNQTSMYLCASSSSLPYEQYFGPGTRLTVT.

The gene calls are TRBV14 and TRBJ2-7; D not certain. The V end lost 0 bases, the J end lost 3 bases, and 6 bases lay between the germline ends. The germline gives CDR1 SGHDN, CDR2 FVKESK. CDR3 size: 13 residues. CDR3 DNA: TGTGCCAGCAGCCAAGAAGGGTTCTACGAGCAGTACTTC. It yields the protein CASSQEGFYEQYF.

This clone was observed once. The rearrangement uses TRBV18 and TRBJ2-3, with 11 bases matching TRBD2. Looked up from germline, CDR1 is KGHSH and CDR2 is LQKENI. The V and J ends lost 5 bases and 3 bases, in that order; junction bases with no gene match: 13. The CDR3 is 18 residues long. The CDR3 nucleotides read TGTGCCAGCTCATCACTAGCGGGAGCAATAGAGGTGACAGATACGCAGTATTTT. Its translation: CASSSLAGAIEVTDTQYF.

This chain links TRBV28 with TRBJ1-5; 10 bases are shared with TRBD1. CDR1 MDHEN and CDR2 SYDVKM come from the germline V gene. V dropped 5 bases and J dropped 7; count of bases not matched to a gene: 8. The CDR3 length is 15 residues. The CDR3 DNA follows: TGTGCCAGCAGTCCGACAGGGGGCGCTGAACAGCCCCAGCATTTT. Its protein product is CASSPTGGAEQPQHF.

The chain carries TRBV28 and TRBJ2-7; TRBD1 matches at 8 bases. V gave up 5 bases and J gave up 2 bases; unmatched junction bases: 8. Germline assignment: CDR1 MDHEN and CDR2 SYDVKM. This CDR3 contains 15 residues. CDR3 residues: CASSLPRDRPYEQYF. CDR3 nucleotides: TGTGCCAGCAGTCTACCCCGGGACAGGCCCTACGAGCAGTACTTC.

CDR3 protein: CASREGSGGAGELFF. DNA of the CDR3: TGTGCCAGCAGGGAGGGTAGCGGGGGGGCCGGGGAGCTGTTTTTT. This chain joins TRBV27 and TRBJ2-2; 11 bases match TRBD2. CDR1 is MNHEY, CDR2 SMNVEV, per germline (reference sequence). This CDR3 has 15 amino acids. V lost 6 bases to trimming and J lost 6 bases; unmatched junction nucleotides: 6.

The chain employs TRBV27 and TRBJ1-1; D remains unclear. The CDR3 has 12 residues. Germline V gene lookup returns CDR1 MNHEY and CDR2 SMNVEV (reference sequence). The V end was cut by 8 bases, the J end by 5 bases, with 12 bases between. The CDR3 sequence is CASRSGETEAFF. CDR3 DNA sequence: TGTGCCAGCCGAAGTGGGGAAACTGAAGCTTTCTTT.

This clone was picked up a small number of times. This sequence joins TRBV28 and TRBJ2-7; 11 positions agree with TRBD2. There are 14 residues in the CDR3. Trimming removed 7 bases from V and 6 bases from J; junction bases left unmatched: 8. Germline V gene sequence: CDR1 MDHEN, CDR2 SYDVKM. The CDR3 DNA reads TGTGCCAGCACACTTTCTAGCGGGGGGACCGAGCAGTACTTC. Protein sequence: CASTLSSGGTEQYF.

The genes are TRBV30 and TRBJ1-2, with no clear D. The CDR3 runs to 13 residues. Germline V gene lookup returns CDR1 GTSNPN and CDR2 SVGIG (reference sequence). V lost 6 bases, J lost 2 bases, and 13 bases lay in between. The CDR3 here is CACGVDRNYGYTF. The CDR3 nucleotides are TGTGCCTGCGGGGTCGACCGAAACTATGGCTACACCTTC.

Here the CDR3 DNA reads TGTGCCACCAGCAGAGGTGGGACAGCGAAGACAGATACGCAGTATTTT. This translates into CATSRGGTAKTDTQYF. This rearrangement joins TRBV15 to TRBJ2-3, with 7 positions matching TRBD1. Trimming cost V 1 base and J 3 bases; bases outside gene matches: 7. The germline CDR1 and CDR2 sequences are LNHNV and YYDKDF (reference sequence). This CDR3 spans 16 amino acids.

V is TRBV30 and J is TRBJ2-1, with D uncertain. Germline V CDR1 and CDR2: GTSNPN, SVGIG (reference sequence). CDR3 length: 14 amino acids. V gave up 1 base and J gave up 1 base, with 8 bases separating them. CDR3 in amino acids: CAWSGSQSYNEQFF. The DNA of the CDR3 is TGTGCCTGGAGTGGGAGCCAATCCTACAATGAGCAGTTCTTC.

The chain joins TRBV5-1 to TRBJ1-1; D gene uncertain. This CDR3 is 14 amino acids long. CDR1 is SGHRS, CDR2 YFSETQ, per germline. V lost 0 bases, J lost 2 bases, and 8 bases lay in between. The CDR3 spells CASSLAETNTEAFF. The CDR3 coding sequence is TGCGCCAGCAGCTTGGCCGAAACCAACACTGAAGCTTTCTTT.

The rearrangement uses TRBV19 and TRBJ1-5; a weak D match, TRBD1 (6 bases). Germline CDR1 is LNHDA and CDR2 is SQIVND (reference sequence). The CDR3 length is 14 residues. V was trimmed by 4 bases and J by 4 bases, leaving 11 bases between them. DNA for the CDR3: TGTGCCAGTAGTAACCGGCAGGGGAATCAGCCCCAGCATTTT. Its translation is CASSNRQGNQPQHF.

The chain has TRBV11-3 and TRBJ2-3; 9 positions agree with TRBD1. The V gene's germline CDR1 is SGHNT and CDR2 YENEEA. CDR3 length equals 13 residues. V lost 6 bases to trimming and J lost 3 bases; unmatched junction nucleotides: 1. The CDR3 bases are TGTGCCAGCAGAGGACAGGGGACAGATACGCAGTATTTT. It codes for CASRGQGTDTQYF.

The chain uses TRBV13 and TRBJ2-7; 10 bases line up with TRBD1. V trimming: 2 bases; J trimming: 4 bases; junction bases outside the gene matches: 5. Looked up from germline, CDR1 is PRHDT and CDR2 is FYEKMQ (reference sequence). The CDR3 has 15 residues. The CDR3 DNA reads TGTGCCAGCAGCTTAAGAGGGGACAGGGGATACGAGCAGTACTTC. This encodes CASSLRGDRGYEQYF.

CDR3: CASSLGEAQETQYF. For the CDR3, the DNA is TGTGCCAGCAGTTTGGGAGAGGCCCAAGAGACCCAGTACTTC. The J gene is TRBJ2-5, the V gene TRBV28; a possible D gene is TRBD2 (5 bases). CDR3 size: 14 residues. The germline V gene has CDR1 MDHEN and CDR2 SYDVKM. The V gene lost 3 bases and the J gene lost 1 base, with 9 bases spanning the gap.